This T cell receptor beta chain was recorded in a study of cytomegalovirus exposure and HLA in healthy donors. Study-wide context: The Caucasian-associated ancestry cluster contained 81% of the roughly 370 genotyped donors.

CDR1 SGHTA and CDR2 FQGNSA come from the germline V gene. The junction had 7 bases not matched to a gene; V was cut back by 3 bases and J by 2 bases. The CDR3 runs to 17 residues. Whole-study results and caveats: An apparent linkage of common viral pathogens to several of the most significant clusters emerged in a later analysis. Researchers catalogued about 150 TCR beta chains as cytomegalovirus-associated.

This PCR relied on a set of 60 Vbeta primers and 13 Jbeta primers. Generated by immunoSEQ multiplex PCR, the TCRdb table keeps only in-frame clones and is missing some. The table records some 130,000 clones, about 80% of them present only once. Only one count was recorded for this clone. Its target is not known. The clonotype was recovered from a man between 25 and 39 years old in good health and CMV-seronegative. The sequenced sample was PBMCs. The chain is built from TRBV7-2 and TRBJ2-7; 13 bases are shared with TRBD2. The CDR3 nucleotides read TGTGCCAGCAGCTTTATCTTGACTAGCGGGAGGCCCTACGAGCAGTACTTC. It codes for CASSFILTSGRPYEQYF.